This is a list of T cell receptor beta chains from one sample in a study of early T cells in non-severe SARS-CoV-2 infection. TCRdb reprocessed the 5' RACE reads via MiXCR and lists one record per CDR3 protein. This sample has 30,000 or so distinct CDR3 sequences, with 4.5% to 6% found just once. Material for sequencing was whole blood. These receptors all stem from an adult who was a healthcare worker with PCR-confirmed SARS-CoV-2 infection or an uninfected control (not recorded which). The CDR3 runs from the conserved cysteine through the conserved F or W. A D gene is named only where the DNA matches it firmly. Expanded clones are given a class, and other clones once, few, many or no size at all.

clone size	J gene	D gene	V gene	CDR3 length	CDR3 protein
many	TRBJ2-1	TRBD2	TRBV2	17	CASSEKGLAGFSNEQFF
few	TRBJ1-1	-	TRBV30	13	CAWSYNPNTEAFF
many	TRBJ1-5	-	TRBV20-1	16	CSARVAPGSVNQPQHF
many	TRBJ2-1	TRBD2	TRBV7-9	14	CASSLAQSGRAQFF
few	TRBJ1-4	-	TRBV12-3/TRBV12-4	14	CASRRTGGGEKLFF
many	TRBJ2-2	TRBD2	TRBV11-2	16	CASSSGLAGASGELFF
many	TRBJ1-2	TRBD1	TRBV19	16	CASQSAGTGLNYGYTF
-	TRBJ2-1	TRBD2	TRBV7-9	15	CASSLLAGGRNEQFF
few	TRBJ1-3	-	TRBV6-6	19	CASSYSTTGRQFSGNTIYF
many	TRBJ2-7	-	TRBV10-3	14	CAISEADTGYEQYF
-	TRBJ1-1	-	TRBV12-3/TRBV12-4	15	CASSPGPHRGTEAFF
few	TRBJ2-6	-	TRBV15	17	CATSRDLLGSGANVLTF
few	TRBJ2-3	-	TRBV20-1	14	CSARDLDGTDTQYF
many	TRBJ2-1	-	TRBV18	15	CASSPLQVSYNEQFF
-	TRBJ1-5	TRBD1	TRBV19	13	CASLGQAGQPQHF
-	TRBJ2-5	TRBD2	TRBV19	16	CATSLAGKGSKETQYF
many	TRBJ2-1	TRBD1	TRBV30	14	CAWSARGQYNEQFF
-	TRBJ2-1	-	TRBV28	15	CASSFSYGSYNEQFF
many	TRBJ1-1	TRBD1	TRBV28	16	CASSSYGTGGNPEAFF
few	TRBJ2-5	-	TRBV20-1	13	CSARGTAQETQYF
many	TRBJ2-1	-	TRBV11-2	14	CASEGGAGGNEQFF
-	TRBJ2-3	TRBD2	TRBV6-2/TRBV6-3	14	CASRSGAVTDTQYF
many	TRBJ2-1	TRBD2	TRBV5-1	14	CASTASGRGDEQFF
-	TRBJ2-3	-	TRBV20-1	13	CSATPDRADTQYF
many	TRBJ2-7	-	TRBV28	14	CASSLPAEHYEQYF
few	TRBJ2-1	-	TRBV12-3/TRBV12-4	10	CASRTNEQFF
many	TRBJ2-7	TRBD1	TRBV28	14	CASSTRTGPYEQYF
-	TRBJ2-1	TRBD2	TRBV6-2/TRBV6-3	16	CASSYSGLAPSNEQFF
-	TRBJ1-1	-	TRBV30	12	CAWSRENTEAFF
few	TRBJ2-2	TRBD2	TRBV5-4	16	CASSLAGRGGTGELFF
many	TRBJ2-6	-	TRBV7-2	16	CASSLGPGAGANVLTF
many	TRBJ2-7	-	TRBV6-5	13	CASSFRESYEQYF
-	TRBJ2-7	-	TRBV20-1	13	CSARSGTGYEQYF
many	TRBJ2-1	-	TRBV10-2	14	CASRPGGSVGEQFF
many	TRBJ2-3	TRBD2	TRBV19	15	CASSNGLAVTDTQYF
many	TRBJ2-6	-	TRBV28	10	CASGANVLTF
many	TRBJ1-5	-	TRBV1	15	CTSSLRGVRNQPQHF
many	TRBJ2-5	-	TRBV3-1	15	CASSQVHGFQETQYF
few	TRBJ2-7	-	TRBV6-5	16	CASSYSVYLASYEQYF
-	TRBJ1-1	TRBD1	TRBV20-1	16	CSARAPDRGVGTEAFF
many	TRBJ2-1	-	TRBV20-1	13	CSASRSSYNEQFF
-	TRBJ2-3	TRBD2	TRBV7-9	15	CASSTLAETTDTQYF
-	TRBJ1-1	-	TRBV6-1	11	CASRRGTEAFF
many	TRBJ2-1	-	TRBV18	16	CASSPLGPTSYNEQFF
-	TRBJ1-1	-	TRBV30	11	CAWSARAEAFF
-	TRBJ2-3	TRBD2	TRBV7-9	16	CASSFGPSGRSDTQYF
many	TRBJ2-7	TRBD2	TRBV2	13	CASSSAISGNRYF
many	TRBJ2-2	TRBD1	TRBV7-6	16	CASSVGTGGDTGELFF
many	TRBJ2-3	-	TRBV21-1	16	CASSKYKREGADTQYF
-	TRBJ2-3	-	TRBV7-3	13	CASSLTRPDTQYF